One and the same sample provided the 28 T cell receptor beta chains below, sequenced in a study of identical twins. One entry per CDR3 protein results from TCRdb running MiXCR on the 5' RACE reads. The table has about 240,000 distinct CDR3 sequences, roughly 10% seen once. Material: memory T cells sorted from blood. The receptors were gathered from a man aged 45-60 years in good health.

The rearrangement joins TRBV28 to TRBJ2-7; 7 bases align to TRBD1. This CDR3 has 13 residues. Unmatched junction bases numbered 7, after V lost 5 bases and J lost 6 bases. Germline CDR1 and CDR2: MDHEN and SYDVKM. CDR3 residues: CASSPPNRGEQYF. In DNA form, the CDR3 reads TGTGCCAGCAGTCCCCCCAACAGGGGCGAGCAGTACTTC. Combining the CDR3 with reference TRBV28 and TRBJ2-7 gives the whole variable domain DVKVTQSSRYLVKRTGEKVFLECVQDMDHENMFWYRQDPGLGLRLIYFSYDVKMKEKGDIPEGYSVSREKKERFSLILESASTNQTSMYLCASSPPNRGEQYFGPGTRLTVT.

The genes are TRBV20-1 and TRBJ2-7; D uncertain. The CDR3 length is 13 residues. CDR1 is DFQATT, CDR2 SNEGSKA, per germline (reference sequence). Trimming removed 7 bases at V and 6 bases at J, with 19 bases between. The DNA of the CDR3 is TGCAGTGTGAGAGGCTTAGGGTATGGCGAGCAGTACTTC. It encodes CSVRGLGYGEQYF.

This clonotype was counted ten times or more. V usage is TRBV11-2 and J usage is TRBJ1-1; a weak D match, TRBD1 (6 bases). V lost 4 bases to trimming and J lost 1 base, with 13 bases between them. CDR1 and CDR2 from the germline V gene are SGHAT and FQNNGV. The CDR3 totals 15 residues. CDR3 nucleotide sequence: TGTGCCAGCAGCTGGGGGATGGGGGCGAACACTGAAGCTTTCTTT. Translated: CASSWGMGANTEAFF.

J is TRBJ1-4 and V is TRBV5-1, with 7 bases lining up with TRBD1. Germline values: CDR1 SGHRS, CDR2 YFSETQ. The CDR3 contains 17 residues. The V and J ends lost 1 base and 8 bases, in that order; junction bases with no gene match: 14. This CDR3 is CASSLTPNDRDGEKLFF. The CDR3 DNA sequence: TGCGCCAGCAGCTTGACCCCTAACGACAGGGACGGGGAAAAACTGTTTTTT.

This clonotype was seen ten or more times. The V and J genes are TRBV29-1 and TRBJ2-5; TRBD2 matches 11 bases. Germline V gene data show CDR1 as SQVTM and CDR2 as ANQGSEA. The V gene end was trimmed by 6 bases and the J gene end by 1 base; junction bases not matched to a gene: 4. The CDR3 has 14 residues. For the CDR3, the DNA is TGCAGCGTCACTAGCGGGAGTACCCAAGAGACCCAGTACTTC. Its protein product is CSVTSGSTQETQYF.

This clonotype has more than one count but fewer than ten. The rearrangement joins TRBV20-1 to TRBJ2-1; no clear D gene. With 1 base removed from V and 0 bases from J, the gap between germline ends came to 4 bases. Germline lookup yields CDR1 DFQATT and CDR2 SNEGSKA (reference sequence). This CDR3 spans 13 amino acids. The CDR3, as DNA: TGCAGTGCTAGAGTGATCTCCTACAATGAGCAGTTCTTC. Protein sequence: CSARVISYNEQFF.

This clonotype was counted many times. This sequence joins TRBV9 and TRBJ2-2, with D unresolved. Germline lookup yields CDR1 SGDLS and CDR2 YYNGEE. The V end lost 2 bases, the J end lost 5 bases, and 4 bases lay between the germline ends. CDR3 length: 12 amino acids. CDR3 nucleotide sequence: TGTGCCAGCAGCGTTGGAACCGGGGAGCTGTTTTTT. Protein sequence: CASSVGTGELFF.

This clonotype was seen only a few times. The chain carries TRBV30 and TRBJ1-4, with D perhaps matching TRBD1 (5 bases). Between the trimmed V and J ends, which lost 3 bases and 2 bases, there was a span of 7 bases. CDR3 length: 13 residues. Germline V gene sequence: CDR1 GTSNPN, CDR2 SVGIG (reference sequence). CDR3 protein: CAWRGATNEKLFF. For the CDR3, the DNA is TGTGCCTGGAGAGGGGCTACTAATGAAAAACTGTTTTTT.

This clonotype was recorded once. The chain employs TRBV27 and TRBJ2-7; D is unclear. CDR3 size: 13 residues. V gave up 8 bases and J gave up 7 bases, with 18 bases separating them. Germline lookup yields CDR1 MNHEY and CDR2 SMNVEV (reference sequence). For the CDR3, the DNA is TGTGCCAGCGGCCCACTGGCCCGTATGGAGCAGTACTTC. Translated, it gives CASGPLARMEQYF.

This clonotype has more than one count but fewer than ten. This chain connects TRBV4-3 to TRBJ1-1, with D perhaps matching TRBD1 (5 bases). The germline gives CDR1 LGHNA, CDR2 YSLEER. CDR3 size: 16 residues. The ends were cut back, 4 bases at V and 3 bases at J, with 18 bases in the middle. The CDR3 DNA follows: TGCGCCAGCAGCCCCAACAGCGGGGGAAGGGACACTGAAGCTTTCTTT. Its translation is CASSPNSGGRDTEAFF.

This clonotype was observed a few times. The CDR3 reads CATQGENEKLFF. For the CDR3, the DNA is TGTGCCACACAAGGGGAGAATGAAAAACTGTTTTTT. The chain recombines TRBV6-1 with TRBJ1-4; the D gene is possibly TRBD1 (5 bases). Trimming took 10 bases from V and 5 from J, leaving 11 bases between them. Germline V gene sequence: CDR1 MNHNS, CDR2 SASEGT. The CDR3 has 12 amino acids.

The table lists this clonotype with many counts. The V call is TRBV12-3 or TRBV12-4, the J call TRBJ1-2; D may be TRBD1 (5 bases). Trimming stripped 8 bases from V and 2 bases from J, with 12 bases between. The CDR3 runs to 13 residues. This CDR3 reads CASHLGGNYGYTF. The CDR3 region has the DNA TGTGCCAGCCACCTCGGGGGAAACTATGGCTACACCTTC.

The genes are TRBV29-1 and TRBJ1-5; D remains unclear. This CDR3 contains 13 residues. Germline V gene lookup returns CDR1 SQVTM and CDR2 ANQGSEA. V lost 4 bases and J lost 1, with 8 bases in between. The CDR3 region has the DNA TGCAGCGTTGCGGACGGGAGCAATCAGCCCCAGCATTTT. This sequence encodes CSVADGSNQPQHF.

The CDR3 is CASSLGWDTDTEAFF. CDR3 nucleotides: TGTGCCAGCAGCTTAGGGTGGGACACGGACACTGAAGCTTTCTTT. V gene TRBV7-9 combines with J gene TRBJ1-1; D possibly corresponds to TRBD1 (6 bases). Trimming removed 1 base from V and 3 bases from J, with 12 bases in between. This CDR3 contains 15 residues. CDR1 is SEHNR and CDR2 is FQNEAQ in the germline V gene (reference sequence).

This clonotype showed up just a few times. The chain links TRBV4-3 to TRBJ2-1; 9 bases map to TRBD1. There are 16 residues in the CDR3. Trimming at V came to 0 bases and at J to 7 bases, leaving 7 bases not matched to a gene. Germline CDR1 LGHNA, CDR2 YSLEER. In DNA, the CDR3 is TGCGCCAGCAGCCAAGACGGGACAGGGAATTGGAATGAGCAGTTCTTC. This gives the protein CASSQDGTGNWNEQFF.

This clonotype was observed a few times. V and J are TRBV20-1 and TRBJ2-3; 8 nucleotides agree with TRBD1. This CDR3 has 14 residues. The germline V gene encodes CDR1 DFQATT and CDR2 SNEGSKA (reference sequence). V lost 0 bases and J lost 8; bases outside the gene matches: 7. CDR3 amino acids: CSARDTHRGSTQYF. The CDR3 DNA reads TGCAGTGCTAGAGATACTCACAGGGGGAGTACGCAGTATTTT.

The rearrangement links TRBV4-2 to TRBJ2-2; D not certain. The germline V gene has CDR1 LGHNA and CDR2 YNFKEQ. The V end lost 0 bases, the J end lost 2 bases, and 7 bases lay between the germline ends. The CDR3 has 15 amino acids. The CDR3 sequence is CASSQDRGNTGELFF. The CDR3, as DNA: TGTGCCAGCAGCCAAGATAGAGGCAACACCGGGGAGCTGTTTTTT.

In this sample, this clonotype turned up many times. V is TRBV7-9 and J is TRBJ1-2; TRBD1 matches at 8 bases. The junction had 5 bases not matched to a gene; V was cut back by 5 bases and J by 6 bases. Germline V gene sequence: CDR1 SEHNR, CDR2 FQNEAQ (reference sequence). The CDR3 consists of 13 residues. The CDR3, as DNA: TGTGCCAGCAGCCCGACAGGGGTGCATGGCTACACCTTC. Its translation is CASSPTGVHGYTF.

The CDR3 sequence is CASSLGLYETQYF. The CDR3 bases are TGTGCCAGCAGCTTAGGATTGTATGAGACCCAGTACTTC. The chain couples TRBV11-2 to TRBJ2-5; D unclear. CDR1 SGHAT and CDR2 FQNNGV come from the germline V gene. The CDR3 is 13 amino acids. V lost 1 base, J lost 5 bases, and 8 bases lay in between.

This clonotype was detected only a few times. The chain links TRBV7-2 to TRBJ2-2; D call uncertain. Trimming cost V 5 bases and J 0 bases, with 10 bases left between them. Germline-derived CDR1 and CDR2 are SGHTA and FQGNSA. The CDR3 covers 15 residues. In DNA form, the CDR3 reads TGTGCCAGCAGCCCCTCGAGAGCGAACACCGGGGAGCTGTTTTTT. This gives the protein CASSPSRANTGELFF.

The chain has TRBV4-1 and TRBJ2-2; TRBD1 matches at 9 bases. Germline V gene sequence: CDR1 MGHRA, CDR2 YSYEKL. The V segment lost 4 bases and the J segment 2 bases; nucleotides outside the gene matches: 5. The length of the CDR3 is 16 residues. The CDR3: CASSLFTGGNTGELFF. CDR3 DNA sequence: TGCGCCAGCAGCCTTTTTACAGGGGGCAACACCGGGGAGCTGTTTTTT.

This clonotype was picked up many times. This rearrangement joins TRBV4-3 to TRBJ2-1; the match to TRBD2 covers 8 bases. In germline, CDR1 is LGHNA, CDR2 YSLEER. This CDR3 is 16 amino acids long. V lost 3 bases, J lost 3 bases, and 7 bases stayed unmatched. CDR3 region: CASSHSGGLFYNEQFF. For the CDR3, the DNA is TGCGCCAGCAGCCACTCGGGAGGGTTATTCTACAATGAGCAGTTCTTC.

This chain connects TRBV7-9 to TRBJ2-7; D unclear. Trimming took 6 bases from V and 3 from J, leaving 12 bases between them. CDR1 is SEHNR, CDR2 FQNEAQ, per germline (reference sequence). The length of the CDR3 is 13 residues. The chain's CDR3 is CASRSLWGYEQYF. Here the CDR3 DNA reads TGTGCCAGCAGATCCTTGTGGGGCTACGAGCAGTACTTC.

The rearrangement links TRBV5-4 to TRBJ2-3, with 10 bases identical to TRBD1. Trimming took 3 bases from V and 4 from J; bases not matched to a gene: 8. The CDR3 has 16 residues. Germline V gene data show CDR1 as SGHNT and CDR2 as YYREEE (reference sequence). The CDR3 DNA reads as TGTGCCAGCAGCTGGGACCGGGGACAGGGGTCAGATACGCAGTATTTT. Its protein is CASSWDRGQGSDTQYF. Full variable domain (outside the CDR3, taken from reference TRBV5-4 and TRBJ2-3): ETGVTQSPTHLIKTRGQQVTLRCSSQSGHNTVSWYQQALGQGPQFIFQYYREEENGRGNFPPRFSGLQFPNYSSELNVNALELDDSALYLCASSWDRGQGSDTQYFGPGTRLTVL.

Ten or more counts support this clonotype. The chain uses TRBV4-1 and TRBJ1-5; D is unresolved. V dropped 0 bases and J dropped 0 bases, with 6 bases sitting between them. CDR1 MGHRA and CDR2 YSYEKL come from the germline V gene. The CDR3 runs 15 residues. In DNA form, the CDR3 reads TGCGCCAGCAGCCAAGATCACTATAGCAATCAGCCCCAGCATTTT. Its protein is CASSQDHYSNQPQHF.

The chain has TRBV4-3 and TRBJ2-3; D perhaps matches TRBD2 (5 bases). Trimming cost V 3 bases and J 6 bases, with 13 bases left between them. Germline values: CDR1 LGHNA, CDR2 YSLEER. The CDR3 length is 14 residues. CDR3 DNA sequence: TGCGCCAGCAGCCAGAGGGTAGGATCCGATACGCAGTATTTT. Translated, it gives CASSQRVGSDTQYF.

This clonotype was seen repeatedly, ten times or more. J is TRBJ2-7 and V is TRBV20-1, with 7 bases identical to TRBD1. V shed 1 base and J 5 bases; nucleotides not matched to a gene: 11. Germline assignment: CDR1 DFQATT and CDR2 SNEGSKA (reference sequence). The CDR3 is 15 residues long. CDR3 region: CSARVRTGRVNEQYF. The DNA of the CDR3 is TGCAGTGCTAGAGTTCGGACAGGTCGGGTGAACGAGCAGTACTTC.

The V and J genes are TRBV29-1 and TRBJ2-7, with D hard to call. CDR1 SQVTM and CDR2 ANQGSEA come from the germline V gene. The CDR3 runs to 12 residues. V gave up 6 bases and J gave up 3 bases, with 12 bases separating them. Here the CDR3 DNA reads TGCAGCGTAATGACGGACGACTACGAGCAGTACTTC. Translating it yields CSVMTDDYEQYF.